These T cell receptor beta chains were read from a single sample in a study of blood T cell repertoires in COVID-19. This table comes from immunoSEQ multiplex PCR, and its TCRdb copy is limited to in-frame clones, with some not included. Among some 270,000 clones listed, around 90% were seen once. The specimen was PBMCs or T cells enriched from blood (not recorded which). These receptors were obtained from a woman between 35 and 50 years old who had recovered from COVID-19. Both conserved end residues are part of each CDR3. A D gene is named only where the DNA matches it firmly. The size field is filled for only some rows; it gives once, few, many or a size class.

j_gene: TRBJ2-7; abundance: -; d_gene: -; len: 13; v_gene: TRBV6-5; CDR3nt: TGTGCCAGCAGCGGCGGGGTGTTGTACGAGCAGTACTTC; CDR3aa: CASSGGVLYEQYF
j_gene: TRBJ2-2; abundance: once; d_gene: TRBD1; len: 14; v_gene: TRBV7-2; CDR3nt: TGTGCCAGCAGCCGGGACAGTAGGACCGGGGAGCTGTTTTTT; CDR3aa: CASSRDSRTGELFF
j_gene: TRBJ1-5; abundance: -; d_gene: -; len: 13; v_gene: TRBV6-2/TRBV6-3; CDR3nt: TGTGCCAGCAGTCCGTCCGGCAATCAGCCCCAGCATTTT; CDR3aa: CASSPSGNQPQHF
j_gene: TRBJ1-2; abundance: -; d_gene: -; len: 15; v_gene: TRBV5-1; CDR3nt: TGCGCCAGCAGCTTGGATGGCAGGGGAAACTATGGCTACACCTTC; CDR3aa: CASSLDGRGNYGYTF
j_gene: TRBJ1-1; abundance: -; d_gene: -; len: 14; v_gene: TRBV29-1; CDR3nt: TGCAGCTCCTTTGGGTGGGGGCCCGACACTGAAGCTTTCTTT; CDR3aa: CSSFGWGPDTEAFF
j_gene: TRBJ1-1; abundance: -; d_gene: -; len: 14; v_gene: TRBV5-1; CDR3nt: TGCGCCAGTTCTCGAGCGACGGTGAACACTGAAGCTTTCTTT; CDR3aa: CASSRATVNTEAFF
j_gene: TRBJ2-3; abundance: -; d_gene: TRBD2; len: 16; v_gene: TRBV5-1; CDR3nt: TGCGCCAGCAAACCCTCTAGCGGGGCTAGCACAGATACGCAGTATTTT; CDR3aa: CASKPSSGASTDTQYF
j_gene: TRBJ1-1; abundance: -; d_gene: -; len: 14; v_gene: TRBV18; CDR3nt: TGTGCCAGCTCACCACAGGGGGAAGGCACTGAAGCTTTCTTT; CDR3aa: CASSPQGEGTEAFF
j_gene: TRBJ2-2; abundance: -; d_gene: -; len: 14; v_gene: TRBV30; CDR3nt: TGTGCCTGGAGTGTACGCGGGAACACCGGGGAGCTGTTTTTT; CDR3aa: CAWSVRGNTGELFF
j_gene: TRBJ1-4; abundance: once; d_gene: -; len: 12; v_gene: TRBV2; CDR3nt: TGTGCCAGCAGTGCGGCAGGTGAAAAACTGTTTTTT; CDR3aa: CASSAAGEKLFF
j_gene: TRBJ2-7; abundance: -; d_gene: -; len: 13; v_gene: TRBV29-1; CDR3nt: TGCAGCGTCGCGACCAGGGGGGCCTACGAGCAGTACTTC; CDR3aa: CSVATRGAYEQYF
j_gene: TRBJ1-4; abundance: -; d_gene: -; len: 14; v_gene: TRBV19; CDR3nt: TGTGCCAGTAGAGATCAGGGGTGGGGTGAAAAACTGTTTTTT; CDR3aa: CASRDQGWGEKLFF
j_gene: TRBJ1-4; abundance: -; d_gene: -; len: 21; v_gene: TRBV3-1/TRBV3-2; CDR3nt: TGTGCCAGCAGCCAATTCCCCGCCGGTCGGGGGGCAAGAGCAACTAATGAAAAACTGTTTTTT; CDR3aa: CASSQFPAGRGARATNEKLFF
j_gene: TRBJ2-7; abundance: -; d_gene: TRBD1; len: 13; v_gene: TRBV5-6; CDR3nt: TGTGCCAGCAGCGGGGACAGGCTGGACGAGCAGTACTTC; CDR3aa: CASSGDRLDEQYF
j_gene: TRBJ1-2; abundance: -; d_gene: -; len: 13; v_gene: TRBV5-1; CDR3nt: TGCGCCAGCAGTTTCGCGGCAGGGAATGGCTACACCTTC; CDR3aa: CASSFAAGNGYTF
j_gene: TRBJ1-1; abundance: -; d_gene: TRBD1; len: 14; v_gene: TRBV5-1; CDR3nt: TGCGCCAGCAGATCCGGGACAGCAAACACTGAAGCTTTCTTT; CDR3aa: CASRSGTANTEAFF
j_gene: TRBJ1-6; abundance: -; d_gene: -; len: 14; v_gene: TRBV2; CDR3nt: TGTGCCAGCAGTGAACGGAGAGTTAATTCACCCCTCCACTTT; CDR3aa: CASSERRVNSPLHF
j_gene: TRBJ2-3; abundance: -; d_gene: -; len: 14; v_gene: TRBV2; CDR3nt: TGTGCCAGCAGTCGACTAGTGAGCACAGATACGCAGTATTTT; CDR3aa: CASSRLVSTDTQYF
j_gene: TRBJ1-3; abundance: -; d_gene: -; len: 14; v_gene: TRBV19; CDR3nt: TGTGCCAGTAGACGACAGTCCTCTGGAAACACCATATATTTT; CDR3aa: CASRRQSSGNTIYF
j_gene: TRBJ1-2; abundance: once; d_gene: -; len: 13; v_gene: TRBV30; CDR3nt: TGTGCCTGGAGACAGGGCCCCGGGGATGGCTACACCTTC; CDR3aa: CAWRQGPGDGYTF
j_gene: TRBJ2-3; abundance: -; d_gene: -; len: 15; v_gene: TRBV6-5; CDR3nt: TGTGCCAGCAGTCTCTATTCGGGGGGCGCAGATACGCAGTATTTT; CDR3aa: CASSLYSGGADTQYF